Detailed here is one TCR beta chain. Its target is unknown. This entry comes from a study of STAT5B mutations in CD4+ large granular lymphocyte leukemia. The study's findings and limits: Patient CD4-sorted repertoires looked more clonal than healthy CD4+ repertoires, even without putative leukemic clones.

TCRdb's table, derived via immunoSEQ multiplex PCR, lists solely in-frame clones and lacks some. The sample has roughly 21,000 clones, about three quarters seen once. From germline, CDR1 is SGHTA and CDR2 FQGNSA. There are 14 residues in the CDR3. V was cut by 3 bases and J by 2 bases, with 7 bases left in between. This sequence originates from a human donor in good health. The sequencing sample was made of CD4+ T cells from blood buffy coats. This chain connects TRBV7-2 to TRBJ2-2; D not certain. The CDR3 region has the DNA TGTGCCAGCAGCTTTAAGAGAAACACCGGGGAGCTGTTTTTT. Protein sequence: CASSFKRNTGELFF. Looking up the rest from reference TRBV7-2 and TRBJ2-2 gives the full variable domain: GAGVSQSPSNKVTEKGKDVELRCDPISGHTALYWYRQSLGQGLEFLIYFQGNSAPDKSGLPSDRFSAERTGGSVSTLTIQRTQQEDSAVYLCASSFKRNTGELFFGEGSRLTVL.